Listed below are T cell receptor beta chains from one sample, sequenced in a study of vaccination and CD4 T cells after COVID-19. Using its own MiXCR run on the PCR reads, TCRdb lists one record per CDR3 protein. The sample comprises roughly 16,000 distinct CDR3 sequences, roughly four fifths of which are singletons, and over 9% rests with the top ten. No antigen is known for these receptors. The sequencing here drew on CD4+ T cells from blood, cultured in vitro, taken after SARS-CoV-2 vaccination. The receptors shown here come from a human donor who received a COVID-19 vaccine. Each CDR3 is given with its conserved first and last residue. Each record gives: CDR3 DNA, CDR3 protein, V gene, clone size, D gene, J gene. The D gene is left open where the match is weak. Part of the rows lack a size; the others show once, few, many or a class for expanded clones.

TGTGCCAGCAGCCTACAAACCGACAGAAATCAGCCCCAGCATTTT	CASSLQTDRNQPQHF	TRBV7-8	.	.	TRBJ1-5
TGCAGTGCTAGAGTCGACGGACTAGCGGGGCTCGATACGCAGTATTTT	CSARVDGLAGLDTQYF	TRBV20-1	once	TRBD2	TRBJ2-3
TGTGCCAGCAGCTTCACAGGGACCGTCACGAACACCATATATTTT	CASSFTGTVTNTIYF	TRBV7-9	.	.	TRBJ1-3
TGTGCCAGCAGACCTTATACCCCGGGGACAGGGGGCTTTTATAGCAATCAGCCCCAGCATTTT	CASRPYTPGTGGFYSNQPQHF	TRBV27	.	TRBD1	TRBJ1-5
TGTGCCAGCAGCTTCCCTGGGGACGCCTACGAGCAGTACTTC	CASSFPGDAYEQYF	TRBV7-9	few	.	TRBJ2-7
TGTGCCAGCAGCGACAGGGTGGGAATGGGCAATCAGCCCCAGCATTTT	CASSDRVGMGNQPQHF	TRBV2	once	TRBD1	TRBJ1-5
TGTGCCAGCAGTTACGATAGGGGGTTAAACTATGGCTACACCTTC	CASSYDRGLNYGYTF	TRBV6-5	.	.	TRBJ1-2
TGTGCCTGGATTTCCCCCAGGGGAGGCGGGACTGAAGCTTTCTTT	CAWISPRGGGTEAFF	TRBV30	.	.	TRBJ1-1
TGTGCCAGCAGCTTAGTAGGCGTCAAGCCCTATAATTCACCCCTCCACTTT	CASSLVGVKPYNSPLHF	TRBV7-9	.	.	TRBJ1-6
TGTGCCAGCATGCCCCACCGGGACAGGGACAATGAGCAGTTCTTC	CASMPHRDRDNEQFF	TRBV27	.	TRBD1	TRBJ2-1
TGTGCCTGGAGTGACCTCAATCAGCCCCAGCATTTT	CAWSDLNQPQHF	TRBV30	.	.	TRBJ1-5
TGCGCCAGCAGCCACCGGGACAGAGACTACAATGAGCAGTTCTTC	CASSHRDRDYNEQFF	TRBV4-1	.	TRBD1	TRBJ2-1
TGTGCCAGCAGTTACTCGTCCGGGACAGGAGGCGGGACAGATACGCAGTATTTT	CASSYSSGTGGGTDTQYF	TRBV6-5	.	TRBD1	TRBJ2-3